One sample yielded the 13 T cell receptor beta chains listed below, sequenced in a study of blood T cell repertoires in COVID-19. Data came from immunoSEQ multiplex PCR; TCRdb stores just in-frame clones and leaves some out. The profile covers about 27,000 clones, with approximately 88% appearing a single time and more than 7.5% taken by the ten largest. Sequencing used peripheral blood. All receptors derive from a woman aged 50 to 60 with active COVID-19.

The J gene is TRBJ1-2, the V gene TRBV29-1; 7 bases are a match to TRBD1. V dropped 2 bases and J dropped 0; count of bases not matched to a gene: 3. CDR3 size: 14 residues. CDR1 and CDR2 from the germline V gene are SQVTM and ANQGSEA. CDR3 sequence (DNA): TGCAGCGTTGAAAGACAGGGAACTAACTATGGCTACACCTTC. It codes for CSVERQGTNYGYTF.

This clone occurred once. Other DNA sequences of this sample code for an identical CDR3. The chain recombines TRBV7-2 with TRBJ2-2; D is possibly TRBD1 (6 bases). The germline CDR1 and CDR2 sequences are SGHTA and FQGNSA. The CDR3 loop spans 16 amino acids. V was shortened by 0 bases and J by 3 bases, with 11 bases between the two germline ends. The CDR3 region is CASSLAGQGYTGELFF. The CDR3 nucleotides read TGTGCCAGCAGCTTAGCTGGTCAGGGGTACACCGGGGAGCTGTTTTTT.

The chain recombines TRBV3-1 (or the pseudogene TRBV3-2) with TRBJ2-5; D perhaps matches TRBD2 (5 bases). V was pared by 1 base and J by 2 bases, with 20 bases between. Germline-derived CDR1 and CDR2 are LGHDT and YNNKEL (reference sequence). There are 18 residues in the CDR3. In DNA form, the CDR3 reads TGTGCCAGCAGCCAAGTTTCGGGAAACTTAATAGTACAAGAGACCCAGTACTTC. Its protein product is CASSQVSGNLIVQETQYF.

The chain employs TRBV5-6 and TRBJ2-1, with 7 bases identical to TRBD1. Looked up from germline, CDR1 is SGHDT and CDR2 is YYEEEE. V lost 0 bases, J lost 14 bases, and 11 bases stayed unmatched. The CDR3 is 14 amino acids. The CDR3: CASSLGILDRAEFF. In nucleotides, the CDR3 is TGTGCCAGCAGCTTGGGGATATTAGACAGGGCTGAGTTCTTC.

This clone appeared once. For the CDR3, the DNA is TGTGCCAGCAGTCGGACAGGGGCCACACCTGAAGCTTTCTTT. Translated, it gives CASSRTGATPEAFF. The chain combines TRBV6-4 with TRBJ1-1, with 9 positions matching TRBD1. The CDR3 totals 14 residues. Looked up from germline, CDR1 is MRHNA and CDR2 is SNTAGT. With 5 bases clipped from V and 6 bases from J, the junction kept 7 bases outside the gene matches.

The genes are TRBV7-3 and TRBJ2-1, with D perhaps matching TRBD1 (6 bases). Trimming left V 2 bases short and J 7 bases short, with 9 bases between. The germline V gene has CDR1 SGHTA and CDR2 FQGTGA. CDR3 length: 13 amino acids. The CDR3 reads CASSLATGNEQFF. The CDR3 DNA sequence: TGTGCCAGCAGCTTAGCCACAGGGAATGAGCAGTTCTTC.

This CDR3 is CASSSRTGRTEAFF. DNA for the CDR3: TGTGCCAGCAGTTCCCGGACAGGGAGGACTGAAGCTTTCTTT. The genes are TRBV27 and TRBJ1-1; 8 bases align to TRBD1. Germline V gene lookup returns CDR1 MNHEY and CDR2 SMNVEV (reference sequence). The length of the CDR3 is 14 residues. V dropped 4 bases and J dropped 5; count of bases not matched to a gene: 6.

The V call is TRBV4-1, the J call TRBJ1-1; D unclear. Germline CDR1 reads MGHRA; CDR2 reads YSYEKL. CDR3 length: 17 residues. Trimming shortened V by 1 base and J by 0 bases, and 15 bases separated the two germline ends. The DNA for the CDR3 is TGCGCCAGCAGCCAAGCAATTACGGGTGGCATGAACACTGAAGCTTTCTTT. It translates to CASSQAITGGMNTEAFF.

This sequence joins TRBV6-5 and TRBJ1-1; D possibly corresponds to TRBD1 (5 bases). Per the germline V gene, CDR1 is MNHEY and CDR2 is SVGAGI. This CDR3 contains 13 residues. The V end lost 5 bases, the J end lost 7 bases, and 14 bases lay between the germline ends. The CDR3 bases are TGTGCCAGCAGTCCAATCGGGGGAATTGAAGCTTTCTTT. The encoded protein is CASSPIGGIEAFF.

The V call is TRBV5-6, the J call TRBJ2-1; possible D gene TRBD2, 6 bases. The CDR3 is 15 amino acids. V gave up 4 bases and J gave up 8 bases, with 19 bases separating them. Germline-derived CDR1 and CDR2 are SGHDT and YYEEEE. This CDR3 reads CASSLLSGRRDEQFF. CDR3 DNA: TGTGCCAGCAGCCTTCTTAGCGGACGTCGTGATGAGCAGTTCTTC.

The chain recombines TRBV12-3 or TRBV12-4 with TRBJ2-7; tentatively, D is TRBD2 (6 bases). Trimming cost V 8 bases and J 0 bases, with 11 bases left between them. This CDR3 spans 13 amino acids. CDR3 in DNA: TGTGCCAGCGGGAGGAGAAGCTCCTACGAGCAGTACTTC. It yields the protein CASGRRSSYEQYF.

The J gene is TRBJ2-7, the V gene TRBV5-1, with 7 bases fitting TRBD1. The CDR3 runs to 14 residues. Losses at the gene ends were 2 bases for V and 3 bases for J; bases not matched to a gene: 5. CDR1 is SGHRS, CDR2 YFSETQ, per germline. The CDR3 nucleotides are TGCGCCAGCAGCTTAGACAGGGTGATCTACGAGCAGTACTTC. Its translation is CASSLDRVIYEQYF.

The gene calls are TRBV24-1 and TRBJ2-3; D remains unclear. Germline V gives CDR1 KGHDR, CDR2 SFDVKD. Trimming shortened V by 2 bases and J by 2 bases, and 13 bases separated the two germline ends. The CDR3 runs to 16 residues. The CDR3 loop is CATSDSARIVTDTQYF. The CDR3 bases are TGTGCCACCAGTGATTCGGCCAGGATTGTCACAGATACGCAGTATTTT.